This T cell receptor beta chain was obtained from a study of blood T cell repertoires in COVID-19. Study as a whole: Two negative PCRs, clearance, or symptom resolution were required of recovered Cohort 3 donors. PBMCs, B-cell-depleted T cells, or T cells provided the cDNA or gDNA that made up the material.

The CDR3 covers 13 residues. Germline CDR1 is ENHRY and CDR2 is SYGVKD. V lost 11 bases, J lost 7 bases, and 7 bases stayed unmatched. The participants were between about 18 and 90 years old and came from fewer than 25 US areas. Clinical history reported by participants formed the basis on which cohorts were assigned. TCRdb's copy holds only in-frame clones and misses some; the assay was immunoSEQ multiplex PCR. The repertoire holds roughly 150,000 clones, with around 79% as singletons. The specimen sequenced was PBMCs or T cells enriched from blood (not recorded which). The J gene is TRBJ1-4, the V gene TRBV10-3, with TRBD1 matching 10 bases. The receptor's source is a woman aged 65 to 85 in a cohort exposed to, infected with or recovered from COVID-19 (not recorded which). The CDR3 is CAGRQGAGEKLFF. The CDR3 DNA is TGTGCCGGCAGACAGGGGGCCGGTGAAAAACTGTTTTTT.